Listed below are T cell receptor beta chains from one sample, sequenced in a study of T cell repertoires in cytomegalovirus infection. Their antigens are not known. Via MiXCR, TCRdb re-called the reads, giving one row per CDR3 protein. The sample holds 680,000 or so distinct CDR3 sequences, around a third seen once. The sequencing used cultured PBMCs, collected from culture after CMV antigen stimulation. These receptor sequences come from a human donor in good health (CMV status not recorded). Some clones in this sample may be carry-over from other donors' samples. Each CDR3 is given with its conserved first and last residue. D genes are given only for firm matches. The size of a clone is reported for some rows only, either as once, few or many, or as a class for expanded clones.

>TRBJ2-2|few|NA|TRBV6-1
CASSTELNTGELFF
TGTGCCAGCAGCACAGAGTTGAACACCGGGGAGCTGTTTTTT
>TRBJ2-3|once|NA|TRBV20-1
CSARLGAYPDTQYF
TGCAGTGCTAGGCTGGGGGCCTATCCCGATACGCAGTATTTT
>TRBJ2-6|NA|NA|TRBV4-3
CASSQDAGFGNVLTF
TGCGCCAGCAGCCAAGATGCCGGGTTTGGCAACGTCCTGACTTTC
>TRBJ2-3|NA|NA|TRBV4-1
CASSQGVAESTDTQYF
TGCGCCAGCAGCCAAGGAGTAGCGGAAAGCACAGATACGCAGTATTTT
>TRBJ2-3|NA|TRBD2|TRBV20-1
CSASGTSGSTDTQYF
TGCAGTGCTTCCGGGACTAGCGGTAGCACAGATACGCAGTATTTT
>TRBJ2-7|NA|NA|TRBV7-2
CASSLAGLGQYF
TGTGCCAGCAGCTTAGCGGGTCTCGGGCAGTACTTC
>TRBJ2-7|few|TRBD2|TRBV20-1
CSATKTSGRIIF
TGCAGTGCCACAAAGACTAGCGGGAGGATAATCTTC
>TRBJ2-7|NA|TRBD1|TRBV6-5
CASSYSAGTERYEQYF
TGTGCCAGCAGTTACTCGGCCGGGACAGAGCGCTACGAGCAGTACTTC
>TRBJ1-5|many|NA|TRBV7-2
CASSLNQGGNQPQHF
TGTGCCAGCAGCTTGAATCAGGGAGGCAATCAGCCCCAGCATTTT
>TRBJ2-3|NA|TRBD1|TRBV19
CASIGTATDTQYF
TGTGCCAGTATAGGGACAGCGACAGATACGCAGTATTTT
>TRBJ1-4|NA|TRBD1|TRBV4-1
CASSQGGQVTPNEKLFF
TGCGCCAGCAGCCAAGGAGGACAGGTTACACCTAATGAAAAACTGTTTTTT
>TRBJ1-4|many|NA|TRBV7-2
CASSLTVSVREKLFF
TGTGCCAGCAGCCTGACAGTCTCCGTAAGGGAAAAACTGTTTTTT
>TRBJ2-1|once|NA|TRBV5-1
CASSLQGWGTHEQFF
TGCGCCAGCAGCTTGCAGGGATGGGGGACTCATGAGCAGTTCTTC
>TRBJ2-1|few|TRBD2|TRBV5-4
CASSFLVGPVAGIKYEQFF
TGTGCCAGCAGCTTCTTAGTGGGTCCCGTAGCGGGAATTAAGTATGAGCAGTTCTTC
>TRBJ2-7|NA|TRBD2|TRBV7-2
CASSRGLAGEGEQYF
TGTGCCAGCAGCCGGGGACTAGCGGGAGAGGGCGAGCAGTACTTC
>TRBJ2-7|few|NA|TRBV20-1
CSARGGAEGEQYF
TGCAGTGCCCGGGGCGGGGCAGAGGGGGAGCAGTACTTC
>TRBJ1-5|few|NA|TRBV6-1
CASSDGRGKRQPQHF
TGTGCCAGCAGTGATGGGAGGGGGAAACGGCAGCCCCAGCATTTT
>TRBJ2-2|few|NA|TRBV19
CASRYLAAGELFF
TGTGCCAGTAGGTACCTAGCCGCCGGGGAGCTGTTTTTT
>TRBJ2-2|NA|TRBD1|TRBV4-1
CASSQRDRRETGELFF
TGCGCCAGCAGCCAAAGGGACAGGAGGGAAACCGGGGAGCTGTTTTTT
>TRBJ2-5|NA|TRBD2|TRBV20-1
CSLGEARGAQYF
TGCAGTCTGGGGGAGGCCCGGGGGGCCCAGTACTTC
>TRBJ2-1|few|NA|TRBV7-8
CASSRMGGGYNEQFF
TGTGCCAGCAGCCGCATGGGGGGTGGGTACAATGAGCAGTTCTTC
>TRBJ1-4|NA|NA|TRBV19
CASSRQEREKLFF
TGTGCCAGTAGTCGGCAGGAAAGGGAAAAACTGTTTTTT
>TRBJ2-7|NA|NA|TRBV6-6
CASSQMGGYEQYF
TGTGCCAGCAGTCAGATGGGAGGCTACGAGCAGTACTTC
>TRBJ1-2|NA|NA|TRBV6-5
CASSPSYGSQANYGYTF
TGTGCCAGCAGTCCGTCCTATGGAAGCCAAGCTAACTATGGCTACACCTTC
>TRBJ2-3|few|NA|TRBV12-3/TRBV12-4
CASGETRSPDTQYF
TGTGCCAGCGGTGAAACTAGAAGCCCAGATACGCAGTATTTT
>TRBJ2-5|NA|TRBD2|TRBV6-1
CASRTQDRTSSNLETQYF
TGTGCCAGCAGAACCCAAGATCGGACTAGTTCTAATCTGGAGACCCAGTACTTC
>TRBJ2-7|many|NA|TRBV7-2
CASSLPYYEQYF
TGTGCCAGCAGCTTACCCTACTACGAGCAGTACTTC
>TRBJ2-7|few|TRBD1|TRBV7-2
CASSLSGQVPLLGVSYEQYF
TGTGCCAGCAGCTTATCGGGACAGGTTCCTCTCCTCGGGGTCTCCTACGAGCAGTACTTC
>TRBJ2-5|NA|NA|TRBV20-1
CSATRPEETQYF
TGCAGTGCCACTCGACCGGAAGAGACCCAGTACTTC
>TRBJ2-7|NA|TRBD2|TRBV19
CASSPHDSGGYEQYF
TGTGCCAGTAGCCCCCATGATAGCGGGGGTTACGAGCAGTACTTC
>TRBJ2-1|once|TRBD2|TRBV12-3/TRBV12-4
CASSSASGNSYNEQFF
TGTGCCAGCAGTTCGGCTAGCGGGAATTCCTACAATGAGCAGTTCTTC
>TRBJ2-5|NA|NA|TRBV6-5
CASSYSGWGRGDSRTQYF
TGTGCCAGCAGTTACTCGGGGTGGGGGCGCGGGGATTCGAGGACCCAGTACTTC
>TRBJ1-1|many|TRBD1|TRBV7-8
CASSLTGLDTEAFF
TGTGCCAGCAGCTTGACAGGGCTGGACACTGAAGCTTTCTTT
>TRBJ2-4|few|TRBD1|TRBV20-1
CSVGVGQGLGNIQYF
TGCAGTGTAGGTGTCGGACAGGGGTTGGGAAACATTCAGTACTTC
>TRBJ2-3|few|TRBD2|TRBV2
CASRGPSGGGTDTQYF
TGTGCCAGCAGAGGCCCTAGCGGGGGGGGCACAGATACGCAGTATTTT
>TRBJ2-7|few|NA|TRBV15
CATSRDRSYEQYF
TGTGCCACCAGCAGAGATAGGTCTTACGAGCAGTACTTC
>TRBJ2-5|NA|NA|TRBV20-1
CSASSGYQETQYF
TGCAGTGCTAGTAGCGGATACCAAGAGACCCAGTACTTC
>TRBJ1-5|NA|TRBD1|TRBV5-1
CASRPGTGIDQPQHF
TGCGCCAGCAGACCCGGGACAGGGATAGATCAGCCCCAGCATTTT
>TRBJ2-5|NA|TRBD2|TRBV5-6
CASSFGTSGGVRETRYF
TGTGCCAGCAGCTTTGGGACTAGCGGAGGAGTGAGAGAGACCCGGTACTTC
>TRBJ2-5|NA|NA|TRBV12-3/TRBV12-4
CASRDGWETQYF
TGTGCCAGCAGGGACGGGTGGGAGACCCAGTACTTC
>TRBJ2-5|NA|TRBD2|TRBV5-3
CASSRRLAGQGETQYF
TGTGCCAGCAGCCGTAGACTAGCGGGGCAGGGAGAGACCCAGTACTTC
>TRBJ2-1|few|NA|TRBV6-5
CASSYSRPRARTLNEQFF
TGTGCCAGCAGTTACTCGCGTCCCAGGGCACGGACTCTCAATGAGCAGTTCTTC
>TRBJ1-5|NA|NA|TRBV2
CASSEGAVMWPQHF
TGTGCCAGCAGTGAAGGGGCGGTCATGTGGCCCCAGCATTTT
>TRBJ2-3|NA|TRBD2|TRBV9
CASSAVGGVADTQYF
TGTGCCAGCAGTGCTGTGGGGGGGGTCGCAGATACGCAGTATTTT
>TRBJ2-1|few|TRBD2|TRBV6-1
CATERSGGVYNEQFF
TGTGCCACCGAACGAAGCGGGGGGGTCTACAATGAGCAGTTCTTC
>TRBJ1-1|NA|NA|TRBV15
CATSRGRESAEAFF
TGTGCCACCAGCAGGGGCAGGGAGAGCGCTGAAGCTTTCTTT
>TRBJ2-3|NA|NA|TRBV7-9
CASSPSINTQYF
TGTGCCAGCAGCCCGAGTATTAATACGCAGTATTTT
>TRBJ1-5|NA|TRBD1|TRBV19
CASSTWTGGRGQPQHF
TGTGCCAGTAGTACCTGGACAGGGGGGCGGGGTCAGCCCCAGCATTTT
>TRBJ2-2|NA|TRBD1|TRBV20-1
CSAPGTGDTGELFF
TGCAGTGCTCCCGGGACAGGCGACACCGGGGAGCTGTTTTTT
>TRBJ1-5|NA|NA|TRBV15
CATSTFSPGVGDPQHF
TGTGCCACCAGCACTTTCAGTCCGGGAGTCGGGGACCCCCAGCATTTT
>TRBJ1-1|few|NA|TRBV19
CATTGWGNTEAFF
TGTGCCACCACAGGGTGGGGGAACACTGAAGCTTTCTTT